Following are 26 T cell receptor beta chains from one sample sequenced in a study of patients and donors after allogeneic stem cell transplantation. MiXCR, applied by TCRdb to the RT-PCR reads, yields one record per CDR3 protein. The table shows some 960,000 distinct CDR3 sequences, with around 17% occurring only once. Material: blood, either unsorted or a sorted T cell fraction (not recorded which). The origin of the receptors is a human donor who was either an allogeneic HSCT recipient or a stem cell or donor lymphocyte infusion donor (not recorded which). It is not recorded whose cells these are; they may come from a transplant donor.

The V gene is TRBV15, the J gene TRBJ2-7; D is perhaps TRBD1 or TRBD2 (5 bases each). Germline values: CDR1 LNHNV, CDR2 YYDKDF (reference sequence). This CDR3 region has 12 residues. V dropped 3 bases and J dropped 5 bases, with 8 bases sitting between them. The CDR3 protein is CATSRGDHEQYF. CDR3 DNA: TGTGCCACCAGCAGGGGGGACCACGAGCAGTACTTC.

This chain joins TRBV20-1 and TRBJ1-2, with a possible D match to TRBD1 (5 bases). V dropped 2 bases and J dropped 3 bases, with 13 bases sitting between them. The CDR3 runs 14 residues. The germline gives CDR1 DFQATT, CDR2 SNEGSKA (reference sequence). The CDR3 DNA sequence: TGCAGTGCTAGAACGGAGGGCAGGGACTATGGCTACACCTTC. It specifies CSARTEGRDYGYTF.

As for this clonotype: A read error may account for a junction end that differs from germline. V and J are TRBV7-8 and TRBJ2-1, with D possibly being TRBD2 (5 bases). CDR3 length: 13 residues. Per germline, CDR1 SGHVS and CDR2 FQNEAQ. The CDR3 DNA reads TGTGCCAGCAACTTACCGGGATACAATGAGCAGTTCTTC. Protein: CASNLPGYNEQFF.

This clonotype was observed a handful of times. The rearrangement joins TRBV15 to TRBJ1-1, with D hard to call. Germline V gene data show CDR1 as LNHNV and CDR2 as YYDKDF (reference sequence). CDR3 length: 15 residues. The V and J ends lost 1 base and 0 bases respectively, with 9 bases between them. The CDR3 reads CATSRGRPLNTEAFF. Written as DNA, the CDR3 is TGTGCCACCAGCAGAGGTAGGCCATTGAACACTGAAGCTTTCTTT. Full variable domain (outside the CDR3, taken from reference TRBV15 and TRBJ1-1): DAMVIQNPRYQVTQFGKPVTLSCSQTLNHNVMYWYQQKSSQAPKLLFHYYDKDFNNEADTPDNFQSRRPNTSFCFLDIRSPGLGDTAMYLCATSRGRPLNTEAFFGQGTRLTVV.

This clonotype appeared a few times. The V and J genes are TRBV12-3 or TRBV12-4 and TRBJ1-2, with 11 bases identical to TRBD1. The length of the CDR3 is 13 residues. After removal of 6 bases from V and 14 bases from J, the junction contained 11 bases not matched to a gene. The CDR3 DNA reads TGTGCCAGCAGCCTAGGGACAGGGGGGGTCTGTACCTTC. Amino acid sequence: CASSLGTGGVCTF.

The chain combines TRBV27 with TRBJ2-5, with 9 bases identical to TRBD2. This CDR3 has 15 residues. Germline CDR1 is MNHEY and CDR2 is SMNVEV (reference sequence). J was trimmed by 5 bases and V by 3 bases; bases with no gene match: 7. CDR3 DNA sequence: TGTGCCAGCAGTTTCTGGCGGGAGGGCCGGGAGACCCAGTACTTC. Amino acid sequence: CASSFWREGRETQYF.

This clonotype was found a few times. The chain employs TRBV11-2 and TRBJ2-3; 8 bases align to TRBD2. The V segment lost 6 bases and the J segment 1 base; nucleotides outside the gene matches: 9. Germline loops: CDR1 SGHAT, CDR2 FQNNGV. The CDR3 loop spans 16 amino acids. CDR3 sequence reads: CASSRTAGGGTDTQYF. The CDR3 nucleotides read TGTGCCAGCAGTCGCACAGCCGGGGGGGGCACAGATACGCAGTATTTT.

This clonotype was counted at least ten times. The gene calls are TRBV10-3 and TRBJ2-6, with D perhaps TRBD2 (5 bases). Per the germline V gene, CDR1 is ENHRY and CDR2 is SYGVKD. V gave up 10 bases and J gave up 0 bases, with 16 bases separating them. CDR3 size: 16 residues. CDR3 coding DNA: TGTGCCACCGGGAAGGGTCTCTACTCTGGGGCCAACGTCCTGACTTTC. Protein: CATGKGLYSGANVLTF.

This clonotype was detected a few times. The chain joins TRBV6-1 to TRBJ2-7; 8 nucleotides line up with TRBD2. Trimming removed 6 bases from V and 0 bases from J; junction bases left unmatched: 7. The CDR3 runs 15 residues. Germline V CDR1 and CDR2: MNHNS, SASEGT. CDR3 residues: CASSPGLGSSYEQYF. For the CDR3, the DNA is TGTGCCAGCAGCCCGGGACTAGGGAGCTCCTACGAGCAGTACTTC.

This rearrangement joins TRBV6-2 or TRBV6-3 to TRBJ2-7, with unresolved D. Germline CDR1 reads MNHEY; CDR2 reads SVGEGT. V lost 2 bases, J lost 2 bases, and 7 bases lay in between. The CDR3 length is 13 residues. The CDR3 bases are TGTGCCAGCAGTTACCGACTGACCTACGAGCAGTACTTC. This translates into CASSYRLTYEQYF.

In this sample, this clonotype turned up a few times. The CDR3 spells CASSLERGGREKLFF. In DNA form, the CDR3 reads TGTGCCAGCAGCTTAGAACGGGGGGGTCGTGAAAAACTGTTTTTT. The V and J genes are TRBV7-9 and TRBJ1-4; TRBD1 is a possible D gene (5 bases). CDR1 and CDR2 from the germline V gene are SEHNR and FQNEAQ (reference sequence). This CDR3 region has 15 residues. The V and J ends lost 1 base and 7 bases respectively, with 13 bases between them.

This clonotype came up a few times. The rearrangement uses TRBV7-3 and TRBJ1-5, with 7 bases identical to TRBD1. Germline CDR1 SGHTA, CDR2 FQGTGA. V trimming: 4 bases; J trimming: 1 base; junction bases outside the gene matches: 19. This CDR3 has 20 amino acids. The CDR3 here is CASSSHLRQGTWGSNQPQHF. CDR3 in DNA: TGTGCCAGCAGCTCACACTTGCGACAGGGTACGTGGGGAAGCAATCAGCCCCAGCATTTT.

This clonotype was observed many times. The DNA for the CDR3 is TGCGCCAGCAGCTTAAAAGGGGGCGGGGAGCCCCAGCATTTT. Its protein product is CASSLKGGGEPQHF. The chain joins TRBV5-1 to TRBJ1-5, with TRBD1 matching over 7 bases. V lost 2 bases, J lost 8 bases, and 7 bases stayed unmatched. This CDR3 spans 14 amino acids. Germline loops: CDR1 SGHRS, CDR2 YFSETQ.

A few counts support this clonotype. The V and J genes are TRBV6-5 and TRBJ1-5; D is uncertain. This CDR3 has 14 amino acids. Trimming stripped 0 bases from V and 7 bases from J, with 10 bases between. Per germline, CDR1 MNHEY and CDR2 SVGAGI. In nucleotides, the CDR3 is TGTGCCAGCAGTTACTCGATTTCTGGCCAGCCCCAGCATTTT. It yields the protein CASSYSISGQPQHF.

In DNA form, the CDR3 reads TGCAGTGCTAGGGAGATGAAGGGGCTGGGTGGGGCCAACGTCCTGACTTTC. It specifies CSAREMKGLGGANVLTF. The V and J genes are TRBV20-1 and TRBJ2-6; D is perhaps TRBD1 (5 bases). In germline, CDR1 is DFQATT, CDR2 SNEGSKA (reference sequence). The CDR3 sequence is 17 residues long. V was shortened by 3 bases and J by 3 bases, with 18 bases between the two germline ends.

V usage is TRBV9 and J usage is TRBJ2-5, with a possible D match to TRBD1 (5 bases). The CDR3 has 14 amino acids. The V end lost 2 bases, the J end lost 1 base, and 9 bases lay between the germline ends. Germline assignment: CDR1 SGDLS and CDR2 YYNGEE. The chain's CDR3 is CASSVGLSQETQYF. The DNA for the CDR3 is TGTGCCAGCAGCGTGGGGCTTTCCCAAGAGACCCAGTACTTC.

This clonotype came up a few times. The chain has TRBV20-1 and TRBJ2-5; 9 bases are shared with TRBD1. Germline CDR1 is DFQATT and CDR2 is SNEGSKA (reference sequence). V shed 8 bases and J 2 bases; nucleotides not matched to a gene: 9. The CDR3 runs 14 residues. Written as DNA, the CDR3 is TGCAGTTATCGGGACAGGGATCTACAAGAGACCCAGTACTTC. Protein sequence: CSYRDRDLQETQYF.

This clonotype occurred a few times. The chain joins TRBV27 to TRBJ1-1, with 7 bases fitting TRBD1. V shed 3 bases and J 1 base; nucleotides not matched to a gene: 11. Germline V CDR1 and CDR2: MNHEY, SMNVEV (reference sequence). CDR3 length equals 17 residues. Here the CDR3 DNA reads TGTGCCAGCAGTTTTATACCTCCAGGGGGGGAGAACACTGAAGCTTTCTTT. As protein: CASSFIPPGGENTEAFF.

J is TRBJ2-6 and V is TRBV29-1; tentatively, D is TRBD2 (6 bases). Germline loops: CDR1 SQVTM, CDR2 ANQGSEA. Trimming left V 1 base short and J 2 bases short, with 12 bases between. The CDR3 loop spans 16 amino acids. The CDR3 loop is CSVEAAGTPGANVLTF. The CDR3 bases are TGCAGCGTTGAAGCGGCAGGGACTCCTGGGGCCAACGTCCTGACTTTC.

The gene calls are TRBV6-1 and TRBJ2-7; TRBD1 or TRBD2 may be the D gene (5 bases each). The V end lost 8 bases, the J end lost 2 bases, and 13 bases lay between the germline ends. This CDR3 contains 13 residues. Per germline, CDR1 MNHNS and CDR2 SASEGT. The CDR3 reads CASSGTSPYEQYF. CDR3 sequence (DNA): TGTGCCAGCTCCGGGACGTCTCCCTACGAGCAGTACTTC.

The chain couples TRBV3-1 to TRBJ2-5; TRBD2 agrees at 14 bases. J gave up 1 base and V 6 bases, and 4 bases lay outside the gene matches. The CDR3 extends over 16 amino acids. Per the germline V gene, CDR1 is LGHDT and CDR2 is YNNKEL (reference sequence). The CDR3: CASSGLAGGLQETQYF. The CDR3 DNA sequence: TGTGCCAGCAGTGGACTAGCGGGGGGCCTCCAAGAGACCCAGTACTTC.

The CDR3 nucleotides are TGTGCCAGCAGCTCCCGGGACAATATAGAGACCCAGTACTTC. This sequence encodes CASSSRDNIETQYF. This chain uses TRBV7-9 with TRBJ2-5; D may be TRBD1 (6 bases). Trimming removed 4 bases from V and 4 bases from J, with 13 bases in between. This CDR3 has 14 amino acids. Germline-derived CDR1 and CDR2 are SEHNR and FQNEAQ (reference sequence).

This clonotype was found a few times. The gene calls are TRBV7-2 and TRBJ2-7, with 9 bases that match TRBD1. Looked up from germline, CDR1 is SGHTA and CDR2 is FQGNSA. V shed 5 bases and J 4 bases; nucleotides not matched to a gene: 3. The CDR3 length is 13 residues. This CDR3 reads CASSGTGWYEQYF. In DNA form, the CDR3 reads TGTGCCAGCAGCGGGACAGGGTGGTACGAGCAGTACTTC.

Only one count was recorded for this clonotype. This chain joins TRBV18 and TRBJ2-7; a possible D gene is TRBD1 (5 bases). Trimming shortened V by 0 bases and J by 1 base, and 10 bases separated the two germline ends. The V gene's germline CDR1 is KGHSH and CDR2 LQKENI. There are 15 residues in the CDR3. The DNA of the CDR3 is TGTGCCAGCTCACCACCGCTCGACAGATCCTACGAGCAGTACTTC. It specifies CASSPPLDRSYEQYF.

This clonotype has more than one count but fewer than ten. The chain employs TRBV12-5 and TRBJ2-7; the match to TRBD2 covers 7 bases. V lost 0 bases to trimming and J lost 4 bases; unmatched junction nucleotides: 9. This CDR3 has 16 residues. Germline assignment: CDR1 LGHNT and CDR2 FRNRAP. CDR3 region: CASGLVGREYNYEQYF. The CDR3 coding sequence is TGTGCTAGTGGTTTGGTGGGGCGGGAGTATAATTACGAGCAGTACTTC.

This clonotype has only a few counts. The chain couples TRBV12-3 or TRBV12-4 to TRBJ1-4, with D hard to call. The CDR3 is 14 residues long. Between the trimmed V and J ends, which lost 3 bases and 7 bases, there was a span of 12 bases. DNA of the CDR3: TGTGCCAGCAGTTTGCGAGGGTTCGGTGAAAAACTGTTTTTT. Translating gives CASSLRGFGEKLFF.